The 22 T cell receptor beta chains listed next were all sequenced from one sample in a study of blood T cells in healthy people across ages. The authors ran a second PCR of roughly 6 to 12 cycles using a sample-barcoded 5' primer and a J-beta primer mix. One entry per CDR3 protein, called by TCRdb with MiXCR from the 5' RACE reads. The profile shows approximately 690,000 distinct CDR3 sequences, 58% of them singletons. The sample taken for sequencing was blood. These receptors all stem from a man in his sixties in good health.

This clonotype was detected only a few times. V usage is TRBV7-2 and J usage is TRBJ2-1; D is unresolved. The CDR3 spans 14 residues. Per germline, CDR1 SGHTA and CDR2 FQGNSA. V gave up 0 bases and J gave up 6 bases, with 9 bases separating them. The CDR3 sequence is CASSLARFSNEQFF. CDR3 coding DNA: TGTGCCAGCAGCTTAGCTCGATTTTCCAATGAGCAGTTCTTC.

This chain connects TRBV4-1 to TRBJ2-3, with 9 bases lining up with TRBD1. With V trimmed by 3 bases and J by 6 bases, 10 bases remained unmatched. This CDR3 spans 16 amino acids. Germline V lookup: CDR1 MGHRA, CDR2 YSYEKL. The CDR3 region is CASSQFGTGRRDTQYF. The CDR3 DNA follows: TGCGCCAGCAGCCAGTTTGGGACAGGGAGGAGGGATACGCAGTATTTT.

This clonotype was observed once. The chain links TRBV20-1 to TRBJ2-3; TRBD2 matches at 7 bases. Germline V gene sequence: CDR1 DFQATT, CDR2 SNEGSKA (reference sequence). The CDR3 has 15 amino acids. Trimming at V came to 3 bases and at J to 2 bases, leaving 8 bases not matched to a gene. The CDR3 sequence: CSARVLAVVTDTQYF. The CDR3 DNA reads TGCAGTGCTAGGGTCCTAGCGGTCGTCACAGATACGCAGTATTTT.

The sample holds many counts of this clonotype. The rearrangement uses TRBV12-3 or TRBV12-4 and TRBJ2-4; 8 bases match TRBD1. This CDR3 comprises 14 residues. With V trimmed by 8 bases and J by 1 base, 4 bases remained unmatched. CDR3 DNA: TGTGCCAGCCGAACAGGGGGGGCCAAAAACATTCAGTACTTC. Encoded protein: CASRTGGAKNIQYF.

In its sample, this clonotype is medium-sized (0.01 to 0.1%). The CDR3 is CSAGTSGVRETQYF. In nucleotides, the CDR3 is TGCAGCGCTGGGACTAGCGGGGTGAGGGAGACCCAGTACTTC. The chain combines TRBV29-1 with TRBJ2-5; 13 nucleotides match TRBD2. The germline V gene encodes CDR1 SQVTM and CDR2 ANQGSEA. The junction had 7 bases not matched to a gene; V was cut back by 7 bases and J by 5 bases. The CDR3 length is 14 residues. The whole variable domain, remainder taken from reference TRBV29-1 and TRBJ2-5, is SAVISQKPSRDICQRGTSLTIQCQVDSQVTMMFWYRQQPGQSLTLIATANQGSEATYESGFVIDKFPISRPNLTFSTLTVSNMSPEDSSIYLCSAGTSGVRETQYFGPGTRLLVL.

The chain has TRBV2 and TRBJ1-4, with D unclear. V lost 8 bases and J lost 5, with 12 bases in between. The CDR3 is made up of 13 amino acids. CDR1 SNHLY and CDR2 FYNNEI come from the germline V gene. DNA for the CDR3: TGTGCCAGCGGTGGGCGGCAGAATGAAAAACTGTTTTTT. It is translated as CASGGRQNEKLFF.

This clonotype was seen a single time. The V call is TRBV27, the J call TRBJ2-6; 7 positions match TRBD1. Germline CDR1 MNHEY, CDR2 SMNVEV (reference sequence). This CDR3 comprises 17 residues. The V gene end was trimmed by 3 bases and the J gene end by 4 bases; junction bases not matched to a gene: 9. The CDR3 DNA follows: TGTGCCAGCAGTTTCTCGGGACAGCTGATCGGGGCCAACGTCCTGACTTTC. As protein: CASSFSGQLIGANVLTF.

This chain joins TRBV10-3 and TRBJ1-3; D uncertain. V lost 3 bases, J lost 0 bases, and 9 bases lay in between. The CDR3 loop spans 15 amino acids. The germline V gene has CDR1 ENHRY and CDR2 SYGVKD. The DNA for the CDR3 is TGTGCCATCAGTGACCGGTCTTACTCTGGAAACACCATATATTTT. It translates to CAISDRSYSGNTIYF.

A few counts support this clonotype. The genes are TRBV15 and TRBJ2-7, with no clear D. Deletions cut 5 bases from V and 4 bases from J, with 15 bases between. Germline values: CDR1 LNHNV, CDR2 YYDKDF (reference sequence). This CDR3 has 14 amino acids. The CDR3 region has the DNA TGTGCCACCAGCGTTGACGTAGGCCCTTACGAGCAGTACTTC. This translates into CATSVDVGPYEQYF.

The CDR3 sequence is CASSPGAGTNYGYTF. The CDR3 bases are TGCGCCAGCAGCCCAGGCGCGGGGACTAACTATGGCTACACCTTC. V gene TRBV4-1 combines with J gene TRBJ1-2; D uncertain. The V end lost 4 bases, the J end lost 0 bases, and 12 bases lay between the germline ends. The CDR3 sequence is 15 residues long. Per germline, CDR1 MGHRA and CDR2 YSYEKL.

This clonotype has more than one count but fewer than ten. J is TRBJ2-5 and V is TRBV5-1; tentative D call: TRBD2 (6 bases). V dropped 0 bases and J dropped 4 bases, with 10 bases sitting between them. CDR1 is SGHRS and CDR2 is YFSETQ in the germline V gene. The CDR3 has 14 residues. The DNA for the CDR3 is TGCGCCAGCAGCTTGGTGACTAGTGGAGAGACCCAGTACTTC. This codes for CASSLVTSGETQYF.

As DNA, the CDR3 is TGCAGCGTTGAAGAGGGCGACAGGGGGTTCTCTGGGGCCAACGTCCTGACTTTC. Protein: CSVEEGDRGFSGANVLTF. The chain is built from TRBV29-1 and TRBJ2-6, with 9 bases identical to TRBD1. Losses at the gene ends were 0 bases for V and 0 bases for J; bases not matched to a gene: 6. From germline, CDR1 is SQVTM and CDR2 ANQGSEA. The CDR3 consists of 18 residues.

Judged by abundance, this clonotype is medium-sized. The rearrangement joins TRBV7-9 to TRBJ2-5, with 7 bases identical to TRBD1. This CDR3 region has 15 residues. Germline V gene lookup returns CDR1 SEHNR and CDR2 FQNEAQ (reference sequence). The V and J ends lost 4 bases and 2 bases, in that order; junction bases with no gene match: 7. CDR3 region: CASSSRDREQETQYF. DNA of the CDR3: TGTGCCAGCAGCTCGCGAGACAGGGAGCAAGAGACCCAGTACTTC.

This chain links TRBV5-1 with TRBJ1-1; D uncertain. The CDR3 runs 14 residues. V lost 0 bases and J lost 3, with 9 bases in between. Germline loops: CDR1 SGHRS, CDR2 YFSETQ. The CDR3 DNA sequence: TGCGCCAGCAGCTTGGGGACGGATTACACTGAAGCTTTCTTT. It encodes CASSLGTDYTEAFF.

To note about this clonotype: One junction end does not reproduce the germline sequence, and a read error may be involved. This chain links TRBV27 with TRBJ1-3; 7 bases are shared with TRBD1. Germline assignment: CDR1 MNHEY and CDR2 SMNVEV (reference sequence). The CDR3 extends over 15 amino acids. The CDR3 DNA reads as TGTGCCAGCAGTATATCCCCGACAGGGAGAAACACCATATATTTT. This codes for CASSISPTGRNTIYF.

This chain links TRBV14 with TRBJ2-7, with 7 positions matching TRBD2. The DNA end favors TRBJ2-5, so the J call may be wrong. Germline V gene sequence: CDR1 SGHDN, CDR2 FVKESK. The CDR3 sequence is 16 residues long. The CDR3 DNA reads TGTGCCAGCAGCCAATCTGGCGGGGGACCTTCCGGGACCCAGTACTTC. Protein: CASSQSGGGPSGTQYF.

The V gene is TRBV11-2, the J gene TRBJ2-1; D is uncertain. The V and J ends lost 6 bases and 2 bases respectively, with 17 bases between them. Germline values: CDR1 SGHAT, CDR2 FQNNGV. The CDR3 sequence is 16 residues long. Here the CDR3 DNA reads TGTGCCAGCAGTCCCAAGGCTCAAGGAGCCTACAATGAGCAGTTCTTC. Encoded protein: CASSPKAQGAYNEQFF.

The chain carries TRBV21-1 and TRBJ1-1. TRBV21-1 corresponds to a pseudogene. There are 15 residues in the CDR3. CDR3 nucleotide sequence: TGTGCCAGCAGCAAAGTCGCTTGGGGTCGCACTGAAGCTTTCTTT. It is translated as CASSKVAWGRTEAFF.

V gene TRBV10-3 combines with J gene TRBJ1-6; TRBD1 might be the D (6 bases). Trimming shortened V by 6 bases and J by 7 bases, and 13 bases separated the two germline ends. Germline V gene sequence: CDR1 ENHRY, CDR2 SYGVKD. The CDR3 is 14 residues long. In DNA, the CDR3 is TGTGCCATCAGACCCGGACAGCAGAATTCACCCCTCCACTTT. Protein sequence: CAIRPGQQNSPLHF.

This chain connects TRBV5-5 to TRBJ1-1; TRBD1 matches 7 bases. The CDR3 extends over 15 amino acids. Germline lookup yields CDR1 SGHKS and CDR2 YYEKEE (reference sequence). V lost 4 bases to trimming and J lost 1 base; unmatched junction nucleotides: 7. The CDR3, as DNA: TGTGCCAGCAGCGGAGAGAACAGGGGGAACACTGAAGCTTTCTTT. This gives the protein CASSGENRGNTEAFF. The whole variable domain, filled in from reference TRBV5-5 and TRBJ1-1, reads DAGVTQSPTHLIKTRGQQVTLRCSPISGHKSVSWYQQVLGQGPQFIFQYYEKEERGRGNFPDRFSARQFPNYSSELNVNALLLGDSALYLCASSGENRGNTEAFFGQGTRLTVV.

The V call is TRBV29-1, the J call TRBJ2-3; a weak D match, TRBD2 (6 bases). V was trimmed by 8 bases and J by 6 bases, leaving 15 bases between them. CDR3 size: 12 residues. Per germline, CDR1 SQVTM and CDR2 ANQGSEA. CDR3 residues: CSSARAGDTQYF. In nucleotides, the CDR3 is TGCAGCAGCGCTAGGGCGGGGGATACGCAGTATTTT.

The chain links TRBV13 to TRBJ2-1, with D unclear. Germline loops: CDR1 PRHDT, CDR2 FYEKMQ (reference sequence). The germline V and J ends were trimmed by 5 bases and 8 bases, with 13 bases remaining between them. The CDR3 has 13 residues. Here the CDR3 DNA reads TGTGCCAGCAGCCGCGGCCCCGCGGATGAGCAGTTCTTC. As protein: CASSRGPADEQFF.